This entry is about one T cell receptor (beta chain). TCRdb's table, derived via immunoSEQ multiplex PCR, lists solely in-frame clones and lacks some. The sample contains over 85,000 clones, over 85% of which appear only once. The sample comes from a study of Tregs in tolerant kidney transplant recipients. J was trimmed by 2 bases and V by 4 bases; bases with no gene match: 13. The CDR3 extends over 18 amino acids. Germline V gene lookup returns CDR1 SGHNT and CDR2 YENEEA. The V call is TRBV11-3, the J call TRBJ2-2, with 7 bases that match TRBD1. Here the sequenced sample was CD4+ T cells from blood, taken before the transplant. This receptor was obtained from a human donor who received a combined kidney and bone marrow transplant. The CDR3 here is CASSSYPGQRANTGELFF. The CDR3 DNA follows: TGTGCCAGCAGCTCCTACCCGGGACAGCGAGCTAACACCGGGGAGCTGTTTTTT.